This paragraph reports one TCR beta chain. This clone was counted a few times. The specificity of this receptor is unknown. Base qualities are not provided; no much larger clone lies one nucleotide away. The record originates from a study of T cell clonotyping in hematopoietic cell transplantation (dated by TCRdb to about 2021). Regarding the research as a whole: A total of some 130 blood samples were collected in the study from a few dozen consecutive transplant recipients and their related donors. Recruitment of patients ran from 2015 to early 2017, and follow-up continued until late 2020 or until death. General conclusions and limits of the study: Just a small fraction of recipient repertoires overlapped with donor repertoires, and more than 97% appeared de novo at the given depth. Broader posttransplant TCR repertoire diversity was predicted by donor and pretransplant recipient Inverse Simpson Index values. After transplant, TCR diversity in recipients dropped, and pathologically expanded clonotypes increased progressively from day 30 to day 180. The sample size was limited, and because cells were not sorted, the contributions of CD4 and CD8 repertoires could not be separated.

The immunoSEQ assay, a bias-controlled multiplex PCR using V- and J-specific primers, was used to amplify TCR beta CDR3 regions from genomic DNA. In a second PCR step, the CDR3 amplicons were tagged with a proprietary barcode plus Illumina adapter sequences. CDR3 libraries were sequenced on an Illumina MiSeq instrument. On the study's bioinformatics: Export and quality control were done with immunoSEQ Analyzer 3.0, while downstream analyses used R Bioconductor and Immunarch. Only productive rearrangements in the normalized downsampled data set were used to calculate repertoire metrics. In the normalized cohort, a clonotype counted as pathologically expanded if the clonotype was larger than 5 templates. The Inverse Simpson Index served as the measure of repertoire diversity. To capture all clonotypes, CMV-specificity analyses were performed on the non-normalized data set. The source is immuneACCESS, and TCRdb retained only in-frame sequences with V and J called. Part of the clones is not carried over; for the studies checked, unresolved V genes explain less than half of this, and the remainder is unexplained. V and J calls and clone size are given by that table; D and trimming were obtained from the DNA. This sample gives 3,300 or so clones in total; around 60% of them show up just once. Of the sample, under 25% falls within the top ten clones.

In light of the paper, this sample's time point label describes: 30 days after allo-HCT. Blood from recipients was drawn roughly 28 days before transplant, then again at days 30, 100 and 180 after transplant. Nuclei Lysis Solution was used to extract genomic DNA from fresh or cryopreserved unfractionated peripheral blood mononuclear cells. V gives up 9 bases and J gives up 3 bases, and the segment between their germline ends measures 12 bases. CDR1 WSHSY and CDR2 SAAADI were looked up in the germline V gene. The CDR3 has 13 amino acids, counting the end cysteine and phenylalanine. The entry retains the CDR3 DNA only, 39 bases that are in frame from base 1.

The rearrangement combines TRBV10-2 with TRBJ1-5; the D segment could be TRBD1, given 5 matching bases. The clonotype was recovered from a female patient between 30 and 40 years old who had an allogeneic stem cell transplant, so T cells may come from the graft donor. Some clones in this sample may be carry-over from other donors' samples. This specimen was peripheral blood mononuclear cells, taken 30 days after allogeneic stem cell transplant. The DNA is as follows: TGCGCCAGTGTGGGGCAGTACAATCAGCCCCAGCATTTT. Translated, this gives CASVGQYNQPQHF.